These T cell receptor beta chains were read from a single sample in a study of blood T cell repertoires in COVID-19. Using immunoSEQ multiplex PCR, the repertoire was profiled, and TCRdb retains in-frame clones only, with some absent. This sample has 300,000 to 400,000 clones, with around 85% found just once. Sequencing used PBMCs or T cells enriched from blood (not recorded which). These receptors all come from a woman younger than 45 who had been exposed to COVID-19. CDR3s include the opening cysteine and the closing phenylalanine or tryptophan. A D gene is named only where the DNA matches it firmly. Not all rows give a size; the values are once, few, many and, for expanded clones, a class.

TRBV7-9	.	TRBJ2-7	.	TGTGCCAGCAGCCTTAAATCCGAGCAGTACTTC	CASSLKSEQYF
TRBV9	.	TRBJ2-5	TRBD1	TGTGCCAGCAGCGCCCACAGGGGGGAGACCCAGTACTTC	CASSAHRGETQYF
TRBV2	once	TRBJ1-1	.	TGTGCCAGAGAACTAGGGTCAAACACTGAAGCTTTCTTT	CARELGSNTEAFF
TRBV28	.	TRBJ1-5	TRBD1	TGTGCCAGCAGTTCGGGACAGGGGACGAATCAGCCCCAGCATTTT	CASSSGQGTNQPQHF
TRBV6-5	.	TRBJ2-7	.	TGTGCCAGCACCTCCGGGGGTGGGGGGATCTACGAGCAGTACTTC	CASTSGGGGIYEQYF
TRBV6-5	once	TRBJ1-1	.	TGTGCCAGCCTGGACTGGATCGCTGAAGCTTTCTTT	CASLDWIAEAFF
TRBV5-6	.	TRBJ2-2	.	TGTGCCAGCCGCCCGCAGATTTCAACCGGGGAGCTGTTTTTT	CASRPQISTGELFF
TRBV30	.	TRBJ2-1	.	TGTGCCTGGAGTATGAGGGGGGGCTCCTACAATGAGCAGTTCTTC	CAWSMRGGSYNEQFF
TRBV7-3	.	TRBJ2-7	.	TGTGCCAGCAGCTTACAGGCTAGCGAGTCTACCGAGCAGTACTTC	CASSLQASESTEQYF
TRBV28	.	TRBJ1-2	.	TGTGCCAGCAGTTTAGGAGGGCCCTATGGCTACACCTTC	CASSLGGPYGYTF
TRBV30	.	TRBJ1-1	.	TGTGCCTGGGCTGCTGCCCCCGGGGGATATGACACTGAAGCTTTCTTT	CAWAAAPGGYDTEAFF
TRBV2	once	TRBJ1-5	.	TGTGCCAGCTGCGACAGACTTAATCAGCCCCAGCATTTT	CASCDRLNQPQHF
TRBV19	.	TRBJ1-5	.	TGTGCCAGTAGTATTTTACACGGGGAGCCCCAGCATTTT	CASSILHGEPQHF
TRBV6-1	once	TRBJ2-1	TRBD2	TGTGCCAGCAGTGAGACAGTAGCGGGAGACTCCAATGAGCAGTTCTTC	CASSETVAGDSNEQFF
TRBV28	.	TRBJ1-5	TRBD1	TGTGCCAGCAGTTTATATGGGACAGGGGTTGGTAGCAATCAGCCCCAGCATTTT	CASSLYGTGVGSNQPQHF
TRBV7-2	.	TRBJ1-1	TRBD1	TGTGCCAGCAGCTTAGCGCCGGGGACAGGGATGAACACTGAAGCTTTCTTT	CASSLAPGTGMNTEAFF
TRBV5-8	.	TRBJ1-6	TRBD1	TGTGCCAGCAGCTTGTATTCGGGGACAGGGAATTCACCCCTCCACTTT	CASSLYSGTGNSPLHF
TRBV7-3	.	TRBJ2-3	.	TGTGCCAGCAGCTTAACTGGGGCTGGCACAGATACGCAGTATTTT	CASSLTGAGTDTQYF
TRBV28	.	TRBJ2-7	.	TGTGCCAGCAGCCCAATCGGTCGTGAACGCGAGCAGTACTTC	CASSPIGREREQYF
TRBV20-1	.	TRBJ1-5	.	TGCAGTGCTAGGGAGGATCAGCCCCAGCATTTT	CSAREDQPQHF
TRBV5-1	.	TRBJ1-1	.	TGCGCCAGCAGCTTGGTTCCAGGGAGGGATGAAGCTTTCTTT	CASSLVPGRDEAFF
TRBV11-2	.	TRBJ1-1	.	TGTGCCAGCAGCTTATTGGAGATGAACACTGAAGCTTTCTTT	CASSLLEMNTEAFF
TRBV12-5	few	TRBJ1-5	TRBD1	TGTGCTAGTGGTCCAGACAGGGCGACCCAGCATTTT	CASGPDRATQHF
TRBV7-9	.	TRBJ2-1	TRBD2	TGTGCCAGCAGCCCTAGGCTAGCGGGGGAGAAGGAGCAGTTCTTC	CASSPRLAGEKEQFF
TRBV5-4	few	TRBJ2-4	.	TGTGCCAGCAGCCGGCAGGTGGGAACAGGGTGGAACATTCAGTACTTC	CASSRQVGTGWNIQYF
TRBV7-3	once	TRBJ2-7	TRBD2	TGTGCCAGCAGCTTGAGCGGGGCCCGCTCCTACGAGCAGTACTTC	CASSLSGARSYEQYF
TRBV19	.	TRBJ2-3	TRBD1	TGTGCCAGTAGTACGGGACAGCAGGATACGCAGTATTTT	CASSTGQQDTQYF
TRBV5-1	.	TRBJ2-1	TRBD2	TGCGCCAGCAGCCGGGGACTAGCGGGGACAAACTACAATGAGCAGTTCTTC	CASSRGLAGTNYNEQFF
TRBV5-4	.	TRBJ2-7	.	TGTGCCAGCAGACCGGAGAACGGCTACGAGCAGTACTTC	CASRPENGYEQYF
TRBV7-3	.	TRBJ1-5	TRBD1	TGTGCCAGCAGCTTAAAGGTCAGGGGGAGTTATCAGCCCCAGCATTTT	CASSLKVRGSYQPQHF
TRBV28	.	TRBJ1-3	.	TGTGCCAGCAGTCCCGGGTCGCTAGCAGCCTCTGGAAACACCATATATTTT	CASSPGSLAASGNTIYF
TRBV7-3	.	TRBJ1-3	TRBD1	TGTGCCAGCAGCTTAGGCAGGGGGGCTGGAAACACCATATATTTT	CASSLGRGAGNTIYF